This T cell receptor beta chain originates from a study of T cell clonotyping in hematopoietic cell transplantation. Study results and caveats: Few recipient clonotypes overlapped donors; over 95% were de novo at given depth. Broader posttransplant TCR repertoire diversity was predicted by graft donor and pretransplant recipient Inverse Simpson Index values.

The data were produced by immunoSEQ multiplex PCR, yet TCRdb's version contains in-frame clones alone and is incomplete. The sample carries roughly 45,000 clones, just over 85% recorded once. In this sample, this clone turned up once. Antigen: not known. Time point denoted: recipient sample about 28 days before transplant, after cytoreduction. The input for sequencing was peripheral blood mononuclear cells, taken before stem cell transplant. This receptor was obtained from a man in his 60s with biphenotypic leukemia. Some clones in this sample may be carry-over from other donors' samples.

The CDR3 bases are TGTGCCAGCAGTTTGGAGGAAGGCGAGCAGTACTTC. Translation: CASSLEEGEQYF. This chain connects TRBV7-9 to TRBJ2-7, with a weak D call TRBD2 (5 bases). The CDR3 has 12 amino acids. CDR1 is SEHNR and CDR2 is FQNEAQ in the germline V gene (reference sequence). The ends were cut back, 6 bases at V and 6 bases at J, with 12 bases in the middle. Full variable domain (outside the CDR3, taken from reference TRBV7-9 and TRBJ2-7): DTGVSQNPRHKITKRGQNVTFRCDPISEHNRLYWYRQTLGQGPEFLTYFQNEAQLEKSRLLSDRFSAERPKGSFSTLEIQRTEQGDSAMYLCASSLEEGEQYFGPGTRLTVT.